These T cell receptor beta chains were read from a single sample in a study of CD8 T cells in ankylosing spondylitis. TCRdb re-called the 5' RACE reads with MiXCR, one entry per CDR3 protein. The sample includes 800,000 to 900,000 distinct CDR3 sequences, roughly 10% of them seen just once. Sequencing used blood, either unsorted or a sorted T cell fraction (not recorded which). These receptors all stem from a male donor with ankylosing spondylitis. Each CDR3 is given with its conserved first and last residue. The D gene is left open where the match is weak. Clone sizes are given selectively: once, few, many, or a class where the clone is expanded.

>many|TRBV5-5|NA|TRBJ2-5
CASSSRGWEETQYF
TGTGCCAGCAGCTCCAGGGGTTGGGAAGAGACCCAGTACTTC
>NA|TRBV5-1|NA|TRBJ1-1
CASALSNTEAFF
TGCGCCAGCGCCCTCTCGAACACTGAAGCTTTCTTT
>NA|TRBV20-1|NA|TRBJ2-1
CSAARAIFSNEQFF
TGCAGTGCTGCCCGGGCCATATTCTCCAATGAGCAGTTCTTC
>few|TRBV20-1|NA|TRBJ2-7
CSAREGPNTYEQYF
TGCAGTGCTAGAGAAGGGCCAAACACCTACGAGCAGTACTTC
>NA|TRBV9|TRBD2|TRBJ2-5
CASSVGTSDGGTQYF
TGTGCCAGCAGCGTAGGGACTAGCGATGGGGGGACCCAGTACTTC
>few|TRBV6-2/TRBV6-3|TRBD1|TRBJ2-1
CASSTKNRGGEQFF
TGTGCCAGCAGTACCAAAAACAGGGGTGGAGAGCAGTTCTTC
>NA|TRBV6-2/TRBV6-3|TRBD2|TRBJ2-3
CASSLSGVGTDTQYF
TGTGCCAGCAGCCTTAGCGGGGTGGGCACAGATACGCAGTATTTT
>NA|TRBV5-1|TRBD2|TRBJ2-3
CASSLRLAGAPEDTQYF
TGCGCCAGCAGCTTGCGGCTAGCGGGGGCCCCCGAGGATACGCAGTATTTT
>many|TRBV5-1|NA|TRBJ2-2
CASSLTRPDTGELFF
TGCGCCAGCAGCCTGACTCGACCCGACACCGGGGAGCTGTTTTTT
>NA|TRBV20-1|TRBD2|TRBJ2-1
CSAREDSEQFF
TGCAGTGCTCGGGAGGATAGTGAGCAGTTCTTC
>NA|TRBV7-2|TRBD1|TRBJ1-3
CASSFYLGQGYTIYF
TGTGCCAGCAGCTTCTACTTAGGACAGGGGTACACCATATATTTT
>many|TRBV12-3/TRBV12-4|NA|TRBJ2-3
CASSLWAALTDTQYF
TGTGCCAGCAGTTTATGGGCGGCGCTCACAGATACGCAGTATTTT
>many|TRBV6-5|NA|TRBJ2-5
CASSYFWGETQYF
TGTGCCAGCAGTTATTTCTGGGGAGAGACCCAGTACTTC
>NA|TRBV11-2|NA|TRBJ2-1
CASSPSTRTYNEQFF
TGTGCCAGCAGCCCTTCGACAAGAACCTACAATGAGCAGTTCTTC
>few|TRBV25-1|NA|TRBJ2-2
CASNTGSNTGELFF
TGTGCCAGCAACACGGGCTCGAACACCGGGGAGCTGTTTTTT
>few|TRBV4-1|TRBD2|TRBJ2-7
CASSQPGGGYEQYF
TGCGCCAGCAGCCAACCCGGGGGAGGGTACGAGCAGTACTTC
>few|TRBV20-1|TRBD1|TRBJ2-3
CSARATGLDTQYF
TGCAGTGCTAGGGCGACAGGGTTAGATACGCAGTATTTT
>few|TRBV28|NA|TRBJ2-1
CASSLVGRPYNEQFF
TGTGCCAGCAGTTTAGTCGGCAGACCCTACAATGAGCAGTTCTTC
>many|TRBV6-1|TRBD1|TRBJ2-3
CASTDRGGTDTQYF
TGTGCCAGCACTGACAGGGGTGGCACAGATACGCAGTATTTT